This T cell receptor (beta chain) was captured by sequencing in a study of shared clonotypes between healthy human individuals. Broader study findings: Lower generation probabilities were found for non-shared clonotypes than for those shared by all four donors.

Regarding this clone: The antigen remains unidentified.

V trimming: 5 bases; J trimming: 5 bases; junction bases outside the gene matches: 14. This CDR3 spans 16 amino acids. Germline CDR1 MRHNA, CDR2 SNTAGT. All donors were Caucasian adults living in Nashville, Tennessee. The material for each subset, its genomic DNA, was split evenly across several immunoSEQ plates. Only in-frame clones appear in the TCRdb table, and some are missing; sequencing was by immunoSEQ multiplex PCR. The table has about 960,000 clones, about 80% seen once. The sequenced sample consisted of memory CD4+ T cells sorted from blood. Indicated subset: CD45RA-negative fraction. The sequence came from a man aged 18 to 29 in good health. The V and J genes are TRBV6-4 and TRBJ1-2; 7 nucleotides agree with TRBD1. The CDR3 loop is CASSPGETGPSYGYTF. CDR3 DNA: TGTGCCAGCAGTCCCGGGGAGACAGGGCCGTCTTATGGCTACACCTTC.